This TCR beta chain was sequenced in a study of identical twins. TCRdb processed the 5' RACE reads anew with MiXCR; each CDR3 protein has one entry. The sample yields approximately 470,000 distinct CDR3 sequences, 12% to 15% seen once. A note on this clonotype: Its specificity is not known.

The CDR3 length is 13 residues. After removal of 7 bases from V and 5 bases from J, the junction contained 5 bases not matched to a gene. Each donor (without exception) was a healthy Caucasian. Study outcomes and limitations: The more abundant beta clonotypes in cord blood had fewer insertions, and memory repertoires did not show this.

These same records also appear under a second study, on yellow fever vaccine responses in identical twins.

The chain links TRBV12-3 or TRBV12-4 to TRBJ2-5; 9 bases are shared with TRBD1. This TCR was recovered from a woman under 30 in good health. The sample was CD4+ T cells sorted from blood. CDR3 coding DNA: TGTGCCAGCACCCCAGACAGGGGGGAGACCCAGTACTTC. Residues: CASTPDRGETQYF.